The 30 T cell receptor beta chains below come from one sample, sequenced in a study of shared clonotypes between healthy human individuals. Clones were read by immunoSEQ multiplex PCR, and TCRdb kept only the in-frame ones, dropping some. In the table there are approximately 510,000 clones, 79% of which are singletons. The specimen sequenced was PBMCs. The source is a woman in her 40s in good health. Some clones in this sample may be carry-over from other donors' samples.

The chain recombines TRBV5-6 with TRBJ2-1; 12 bases fit TRBD2. This CDR3 is built from 15 residues. With 3 bases clipped from V and 4 bases from J, the junction kept 2 bases outside the gene matches. Germline CDR1 SGHDT, CDR2 YYEEEE. CDR3 in amino acids: CASSSGTSGYNEQFF. The CDR3 region has the DNA TGTGCCAGCAGCTCCGGGACTAGCGGGTACAATGAGCAGTTCTTC. Supplemented by reference TRBV5-6 and TRBJ2-1, the full variable domain reads DAGVTQSPTHLIKTRGQQVTLRCSPKSGHDTVSWYQQALGQGPQFIFQYYEEEERQRGNFPDRFSGHQFPNYSSELNVNALLLGDSALYLCASSSGTSGYNEQFFGPGTRLTVL.

The V gene is TRBV7-3, the J gene TRBJ1-6; 7 positions match TRBD1. Germline assignment: CDR1 SGHTA and CDR2 FQGTGA. The J segment lost 8 bases and the V segment lost 2 bases, leaving 6 bases of the junction unmatched. The CDR3 has 15 amino acids. CDR3 protein: CASSLQGDVDSPLHF. The CDR3 DNA reads as TGTGCCAGCAGCTTACAGGGGGACGTTGATTCACCCCTCCACTTT. The full variable domain, rest sourced from reference TRBV7-3 and TRBJ1-6, is GAGVSQTPSNKVTEKGKYVELRCDPISGHTALYWYRQSLGQGPEFLIYFQGTGAADDSGLPNDRFFAVRPEGSVSTLKIQRTERGDSAVYLCASSLQGDVDSPLHFGNGTRLTVT.

This chain connects TRBV28 to TRBJ1-4, with TRBD1 identical over 7 bases. The CDR3 totals 15 residues. The V gene's germline CDR1 is MDHEN and CDR2 SYDVKM. J gave up 8 bases and V 1 base, and 7 bases lay outside the gene matches. The DNA for the CDR3 is TGTGCCAGCAGTTTATTCGCACAGGGGCTAGAAAAACTGTTTTTT. Translation gives CASSLFAQGLEKLFF.

The chain has TRBV5-1 and TRBJ2-5; 10 bases agree with TRBD1. Per germline, CDR1 SGHRS and CDR2 YFSETQ. The trim removed 4 bases at V and 3 bases at J, leaving 6 bases unmatched. The CDR3 spans 15 residues. CDR3 amino acids: CASSPTGTGEETQYF. In DNA form, the CDR3 reads TGCGCCAGCAGCCCAACCGGGACAGGGGAAGAGACCCAGTACTTC.

This clone was recorded many times. The chain couples TRBV29-1 to TRBJ1-2; TRBD1 matches at 7 bases. V trimming: 7 bases; J trimming: 4 bases; junction bases outside the gene matches: 6. Germline lookup yields CDR1 SQVTM and CDR2 ANQGSEA. The CDR3 has 12 residues. The CDR3 is CSAQGGIYGYTF. The DNA of the CDR3 is TGCAGCGCCCAGGGGGGGATCTATGGCTACACCTTC.

The V gene is TRBV2, the J gene TRBJ2-1; 11 positions match TRBD2. V was clipped by 2 bases and J by 3 bases; unmatched bases: 6. The CDR3 is 17 residues long. Germline-derived CDR1 and CDR2 are SNHLY and FYNNEI. In DNA, the CDR3 is TGTGCCAGCAGTGAAATAGGGACTAGCGGACTCTACAATGAGCAGTTCTTC. It specifies CASSEIGTSGLYNEQFF.

Details on this clone: Relative to the germline gene, one junction end is altered; a read error may explain this. The same CDR3 also results from other DNA sequences found in this sample. V usage is TRBV29-1 and J usage is TRBJ1-1; D gene ambiguous. The CDR3 totals 10 residues. Per germline, CDR1 SQVTM and CDR2 ANQGSEA. The CDR3 nucleotides read TGCAGCGTTGGTAACACTGAAGCCTTCTTT. Translated, it gives CSVGNTEAFF.

With respect to this clone: Other DNA sequences of this sample code for an identical CDR3. The V and J genes are TRBV15 and TRBJ2-7; D might be TRBD1 or TRBD2, each matching 5 bases. Germline V gene sequence: CDR1 LNHNV, CDR2 YYDKDF (reference sequence). The germline V and J ends were trimmed by 0 bases and 2 bases, with 8 bases remaining between them. The CDR3 has 14 amino acids. The CDR3: CATSRDVGAYEQYF. The CDR3 DNA reads as TGTGCCACCAGCAGAGATGTGGGGGCCTACGAGCAGTACTTC.

The chain carries TRBV2 and TRBJ2-2; D remains ambiguous. V was clipped by 4 bases and J by 2 bases, with 8 bases between them. CDR3 size: 14 residues. Germline V gene lookup returns CDR1 SNHLY and CDR2 FYNNEI. CDR3 nucleotide sequence: TGTGCCAGCAGTGGTTTCTTTAACACCGGGGAGCTGTTTTTT. Its protein is CASSGFFNTGELFF.

The gene calls are TRBV19 and TRBJ1-1; TRBD1 might be the D (5 bases). Germline loops: CDR1 LNHDA, CDR2 SQIVND (reference sequence). The CDR3 runs 13 residues. The V and J ends lost 3 bases and 6 bases respectively, with 11 bases between them. In DNA form, the CDR3 reads TGTGCCAGTAGTATCAGGGTCTGGGCTGAAGCTTTCTTT. Amino acid sequence: CASSIRVWAEAFF. Together with reference TRBV19 and TRBJ1-1, the CDR3 gives the full variable domain: DGGITQSPKYLFRKEGQNVTLSCEQNLNHDAMYWYRQDPGQGLRLIYYSQIVNDFQKGDIAEGYSVSREKKESFPLTVTSAQKNPTAFYLCASSIRVWAEAFFGQGTRLTVV.

The chain recombines TRBV27 with TRBJ2-7, with TRBD2 matching over 12 bases. The length of the CDR3 is 16 residues. The V gene's germline CDR1 is MNHEY and CDR2 SMNVEV (reference sequence). V gave up 3 bases and J gave up 3 bases; unmatched junction bases: 6. CDR3 bases: TGTGCCAGCAGTTTGCACGGACTAGCGGGGAACTACGAGCAGTACTTC. It is translated as CASSLHGLAGNYEQYF.

This chain joins TRBV9 and TRBJ2-3; 8 bases line up with TRBD2. Germline CDR1 SGDLS, CDR2 YYNGEE. The CDR3 length is 14 residues. The V segment lost 8 bases and the J segment 1 base; nucleotides outside the gene matches: 6. The CDR3 sequence is CASAPAGGTDTQYF. The CDR3 DNA reads as TGTGCCAGTGCCCCAGCGGGGGGCACAGATACGCAGTATTTT. The whole variable domain, remainder taken from reference TRBV9 and TRBJ2-3, is DSGVTQTPKHLITATGQRVTLRCSPRSGDLSVYWYQQSLDQGLQFLIQYYNGEERAKGNILERFSAQQFPDLHSELNLSSLELGDSALYFCASAPAGGTDTQYFGPGTRLTVL.

The gene calls are TRBV5-8 and TRBJ2-7; 9 nucleotides match TRBD2. V was clipped by 3 bases and J by 1 base; unmatched bases: 11. The germline V gene encodes CDR1 SGHTS and CDR2 YDEGEE. This CDR3 contains 17 residues. CDR3 protein: CASSSRPSGAFSYEQYF. The CDR3 DNA sequence: TGTGCCAGCAGCTCGAGGCCTAGCGGGGCCTTTTCCTACGAGCAGTACTTC.

The rearrangement links TRBV10-3 to TRBJ2-5; TRBD1 might be the D (6 bases). The J call is uncertain, as TRBJ2-7 better fits the DNA end. The length of the CDR3 is 12 residues. From germline, CDR1 is ENHRY and CDR2 SYGVKD. CDR3 in amino acids: CAIGRAGAEQYF. The CDR3 coding sequence is TGTGCCATCGGACGAGCAGGGGCCGAGCAGTACTTC.

A note on this clone: Other nucleotide sequences in the sample specify the same CDR3. This chain joins TRBV19 and TRBJ2-1, with D possibly matching TRBD2 (5 bases). Germline CDR1 reads LNHDA; CDR2 reads SQIVND (reference sequence). The CDR3 runs to 15 residues. Trimming stripped 3 bases from V and 0 bases from J, with 9 bases between. CDR3 region: CASSILADSYNEQFF. CDR3 bases: TGTGCCAGTAGTATTCTAGCAGACTCCTACAATGAGCAGTTCTTC. The whole variable domain, remainder taken from reference TRBV19 and TRBJ2-1, is DGGITQSPKYLFRKEGQNVTLSCEQNLNHDAMYWYRQDPGQGLRLIYYSQIVNDFQKGDIAEGYSVSREKKESFPLTVTSAQKNPTAFYLCASSILADSYNEQFFGPGTRLTVL.

The genes are TRBV15 and TRBJ1-5; D is unclear. The germline V gene has CDR1 LNHNV and CDR2 YYDKDF (reference sequence). The ends were cut back, 0 bases at V and 3 bases at J, with 12 bases in the middle. The CDR3 has 16 amino acids. DNA of the CDR3: TGTGCCACCAGCAGAGATTTGTCCGGCCTCAATCAGCCCCAGCATTTT. Translating gives CATSRDLSGLNQPQHF.

The chain has TRBV6-1 and TRBJ1-1; 8 positions match TRBD1. The CDR3 is made up of 16 amino acids. CDR1 MNHNS and CDR2 SASEGT come from the germline V gene. V lost 4 bases and J lost 0; bases outside the gene matches: 7. CDR3 amino acids: CASSGVRTGMNTEAFF. The DNA for the CDR3 is TGTGCCAGCAGTGGGGTCAGGACAGGGATGAACACTGAAGCTTTCTTT.

This chain connects TRBV5-4 to TRBJ2-1, with a tentative D call TRBD1 (6 bases). The germline V gene has CDR1 SGHNT and CDR2 YYREEE (reference sequence). V was shortened by 4 bases and J by 4 bases, with 21 bases between the two germline ends. The CDR3 runs 17 residues. CDR3 bases: TGTGCCAGCAGCCCGTCGGTAGGGGGAGTAGGATACAATGAGCAGTTCTTC. Protein: CASSPSVGGVGYNEQFF.

This rearrangement joins TRBV15 to TRBJ1-5, with TRBD1 matching 8 bases. The CDR3 is 17 residues long. CDR1 is LNHNV, CDR2 YYDKDF, per germline (reference sequence). Germline trimming cut 3 bases from V and 4 bases from J; bases unmatched to any gene: 11. The chain's CDR3 is CATSSAPGQGRNQPQHF. DNA of the CDR3: TGTGCCACCAGCAGCGCACCCGGACAGGGCCGAAATCAGCCCCAGCATTTT.

The chain employs TRBV19 and TRBJ1-1; TRBD1 aligns across 10 bases. The CDR3 covers 14 residues. Germline trimming cut 4 bases from V and 3 bases from J; bases unmatched to any gene: 2. Germline-derived CDR1 and CDR2 are LNHDA and SQIVND (reference sequence). The CDR3 DNA follows: TGTGCCAGTAGTACAGGACAGGGGGACACTGAAGCTTTCTTT. This gives the protein CASSTGQGDTEAFF.

This clone was detected once. This chain connects TRBV30 to TRBJ1-2; D unresolved. The CDR3 extends over 14 amino acids. V lost 3 bases, J lost 3 bases, and 14 bases lay in between. Germline loops: CDR1 GTSNPN, CDR2 SVGIG (reference sequence). The CDR3 DNA reads as TGTGCCTGGAGAGGGAACTTCGCCCACTATGGCTACACCTTC. This sequence encodes CAWRGNFAHYGYTF.

The V call is TRBV27, the J call TRBJ1-5; 8 nucleotides agree with TRBD1. This CDR3 region has 14 residues. The junction had 8 bases not matched to a gene; V was cut back by 4 bases and J by 9 bases. The germline V gene has CDR1 MNHEY and CDR2 SMNVEV (reference sequence). CDR3 protein: CASSSGQVFSPQHF. The CDR3 bases are TGTGCCAGCAGTTCGGGACAGGTTTTCTCGCCCCAGCATTTT.

The chain combines TRBV6-5 with TRBJ1-1; a weak D match, TRBD1 (5 bases). Germline V gene data show CDR1 as MNHEY and CDR2 as SVGAGI. The CDR3 extends over 13 amino acids. The V gene lost 2 bases and the J gene lost 3 bases, with 7 bases spanning the gap. The CDR3 nucleotides read TGTGCCAGCAGTTACGGGGGGGACACTGAAGCTTTCTTT. Amino acids: CASSYGGDTEAFF.

The chain uses TRBV28 and TRBJ1-2, with no clear D. CDR3 size: 13 residues. Trimming took 3 bases from V and 0 from J, leaving 5 bases between them. Germline values: CDR1 MDHEN, CDR2 SYDVKM. The CDR3 DNA reads as TGTGCCAGCAGTTTGTATGCTAACTATGGCTACACCTTC. This sequence encodes CASSLYANYGYTF.

About this clone: In the same sample, other DNA sequences code for this CDR3. The V gene is TRBV5-1, the J gene TRBJ2-6; a weak D match, TRBD1 (6 bases). Per the germline V gene, CDR1 is SGHRS and CDR2 is YFSETQ. The ends were cut back, 5 bases at V and 1 base at J, with 7 bases in the middle. The CDR3 totals 14 residues. The CDR3 sequence: CASSTGSGANVLTF. As DNA, the CDR3 is TGCGCCAGCAGTACAGGGTCTGGGGCCAACGTCCTGACTTTC.

The chain has TRBV9 and TRBJ2-1; 8 bases agree with TRBD2. The CDR3 spans 15 residues. Germline V gene sequence: CDR1 SGDLS, CDR2 YYNGEE. The trim removed 2 bases at V and 8 bases at J, leaving 9 bases unmatched. CDR3 in DNA: TGTGCCAGCAGCGTTGGGAGCGGGAGAGACTATGAGCAGTTCTTC. Protein sequence: CASSVGSGRDYEQFF.

CDR3 loop: CASSLVRTTSQFF. The CDR3 DNA reads as TGTGCCAGCAGCTTAGTTCGGACGACTTCGCAGTTCTTC. This chain joins TRBV11-3 and TRBJ2-1, with D hard to call. This CDR3 is built from 13 residues. The V end lost 1 base, the J end lost 12 bases, and 13 bases lay between the germline ends. Germline CDR1 SGHNT, CDR2 YENEEA.

There are a few counts of this clone. The genes are TRBV7-9 and TRBJ1-1, with D uncertain. CDR1 SEHNR and CDR2 FQNEAQ come from the germline V gene (reference sequence). V was clipped by 5 bases and J by 5 bases, with 12 bases between them. The CDR3 is 13 amino acids. DNA of the CDR3: TGTGCCAGCAGCACCGCATCGTATACTGAAGCTTTCTTT. This gives the protein CASSTASYTEAFF.

The V gene is TRBV5-1, the J gene TRBJ2-7; D call uncertain. The V end lost 0 bases, the J end lost 2 bases, and 9 bases lay between the germline ends. CDR1 is SGHRS and CDR2 is YFSETQ in the germline V gene. The CDR3 totals 14 residues. The DNA of the CDR3 is TGCGCCAGCAGCTTGGACTCGACTGCCTACGAGCAGTACTTC. Translating gives CASSLDSTAYEQYF.

On this clone: The same CDR3 arises from other DNA sequences in this sample as well. The genes are TRBV28 and TRBJ2-7, with 7 positions matching TRBD1. After removal of 5 bases from V and 7 bases from J, the junction contained 8 bases not matched to a gene. The CDR3 totals 13 residues. The germline gives CDR1 MDHEN, CDR2 SYDVKM. The DNA of the CDR3 is TGTGCCAGCAGTCCCCCGACAGGGCTTGAGCAGTACTTC. Protein product: CASSPPTGLEQYF. The whole variable domain, remainder taken from reference TRBV28 and TRBJ2-7, is DVKVTQSSRYLVKRTGEKVFLECVQDMDHENMFWYRQDPGLGLRLIYFSYDVKMKEKGDIPEGYSVSREKKERFSLILESASTNQTSMYLCASSPPTGLEQYFGPGTRLTVT.